These 20 T cell receptor beta chains share one sample of origin, sequenced in a study of Graves' ophthalmopathy and Graves' hyperthyroidism. Amplification of the TCR beta CDR3 regions used RNA transcripts (as template). First-round RT-PCR with HTBI primers preceded a second-round multiplex PCR. TCRdb reanalysed the multiplex PCR reads using MiXCR and keeps one entry per CDR3 protein. The data contain over a million distinct CDR3 sequences, around a third of them seen just once; the ten biggest clones take up over 8.5%. The specimen sequenced was peripheral blood or thyroid tissue (not recorded which). These TCRs come from an adult man with Graves' hyperthyroidism.

The chain combines TRBV7-2 with TRBJ2-5; 8 bases map to TRBD2. Germline-derived CDR1 and CDR2 are SGHTA and FQGNSA. The CDR3 has 14 residues. V lost 7 bases and J lost 2; bases outside the gene matches: 6. The CDR3 region has the DNA TGTGCCAGCACCCGGGGGGGCAGACAAGAGACCCAGTACTTC. Residues: CASTRGGRQETQYF. The whole variable domain, remainder taken from reference TRBV7-2 and TRBJ2-5, is GAGVSQSPSNKVTEKGKDVELRCDPISGHTALYWYRQSLGQGLEFLIYFQGNSAPDKSGLPSDRFSAERTGGSVSTLTIQRTQQEDSAVYLCASTRGGRQETQYFGPGTRLLVL.

The V and J genes are TRBV9 and TRBJ1-1; no clear D. This CDR3 has 15 amino acids. Germline values: CDR1 SGDLS, CDR2 YYNGEE. V dropped 0 bases and J dropped 3 bases, with 12 bases sitting between them. CDR3 protein: CASSVEVDPYTEAFF. The CDR3 DNA is TGTGCCAGCAGCGTAGAGGTCGACCCCTACACTGAAGCTTTCTTT.

V is TRBV10-3 and J is TRBJ2-7; possible D gene TRBD2, 6 bases. This CDR3 is built from 13 residues. Deletions cut 6 bases from V and 4 bases from J, with 13 bases between. Germline lookup yields CDR1 ENHRY and CDR2 SYGVKD. CDR3 coding DNA: TGTGCCATCAGCCGGGAGATCATTTACGAGCAGTACTTC. It specifies CAISREIIYEQYF.

This clonotype has only a few counts. The gene calls are TRBV10-3 and TRBJ2-3; TRBD2 agrees at 7 bases. Germline V gives CDR1 ENHRY, CDR2 SYGVKD. The length of the CDR3 is 14 residues. After removal of 4 bases from V and 1 base from J, the junction contained 2 bases not matched to a gene. The chain's CDR3 is CAISATSGTDTQYF. CDR3 nucleotides: TGTGCCATCAGTGCTACTAGCGGCACAGATACGCAGTATTTT.

This clonotype was found many times. CDR3 nucleotides: TGCGCCAGCAGCTTAGGGGGCGGCGTCGCTGAAGCTTTCTTT. Encoded protein: CASSLGGGVAEAFF. The rearrangement joins TRBV5-1 to TRBJ1-1; TRBD1 agrees at 7 bases. CDR1 is SGHRS, CDR2 YFSETQ, per germline. V trimming: 2 bases; J trimming: 6 bases; junction bases outside the gene matches: 7. CDR3 size: 14 residues.

As to this clonotype: This may stem from a read error, because a much larger clone lies one nucleotide away. The J gene is TRBJ1-1, the V gene TRBV29-1; D is unresolved. Trimming pared 3 bases from V and 3 bases from J, leaving 11 bases between. The length of the CDR3 is 13 residues. Germline V CDR1 and CDR2: SQVTM, ANQGSEA. CDR3 in amino acids: CSVEKARDTEAFF. The CDR3 bases are TGCAGCGTTGAGAAGGCTCGGGACACTGAAGCTTTCTTT.

This clonotype occurred many times. The chain carries TRBV25-1 and TRBJ1-5; D might be TRBD1 (5 bases). This CDR3 contains 14 residues. Trimming stripped 0 bases from V and 10 bases from J, with 13 bases between. Per the germline V gene, CDR1 is MGHDK and CDR2 is SYGVNS. The CDR3 DNA sequence: TGTGCCAGCAGTGAATACAGGGCAGCGGAACCCCAGCATTTT. Translating gives CASSEYRAAEPQHF.

This clonotype was found a few times. The V call is TRBV6-6, the J call TRBJ2-7; D may be TRBD1 or TRBD2 (7 bases each). This CDR3 region has 15 residues. With 2 bases removed from V and 6 bases from J, the gap between germline ends came to 17 bases. CDR1 is MNHNY, CDR2 SVGAGI, per germline (reference sequence). Written as DNA, the CDR3 is TGTGCCAGCAGTTACGGCAGACAGGGCGGGAGCGAGCAGTACTTC. It is translated as CASSYGRQGGSEQYF.

This sequence joins TRBV5-4 and TRBJ2-5; D may match TRBD1 or TRBD2 (5 bases each). From germline, CDR1 is SGHNT and CDR2 YYREEE (reference sequence). V was pared by 4 bases and J by 3 bases, with 16 bases between. This CDR3 is 15 amino acids long. CDR3 nucleotide sequence: TGTGCCAGCAGCCAAGGGGAGCGACCCGAAGAGACCCAGTACTTC. Protein: CASSQGERPEETQYF. Combining the CDR3 with reference TRBV5-4 and TRBJ2-5 gives the whole variable domain ETGVTQSPTHLIKTRGQQVTLRCSSQSGHNTVSWYQQALGQGPQFIFQYYREEENGRGNFPPRFSGLQFPNYSSELNVNALELDDSALYLCASSQGERPEETQYFGPGTRLLVL.

As DNA, the CDR3 is TGTGCCACCAGTGATTCCCCGGCGTCATGGAGCACAGATACGCAGTATTTT. Encoded protein: CATSDSPASWSTDTQYF. V usage is TRBV24-1 and J usage is TRBJ2-3; D gene ambiguous. The CDR3 covers 17 residues. Germline V lookup: CDR1 KGHDR, CDR2 SFDVKD. V lost 2 bases and J 0 bases, leaving 14 bases between the germline ends.

This clonotype showed up many times. The CDR3 reads CASSTGQGYEKLFF. CDR3 DNA sequence: TGTGCCAGCAGTACGGGACAGGGGTACGAAAAACTGTTTTTT. The chain carries TRBV2 and TRBJ1-4, with 10 bases that match TRBD1. Unmatched junction bases numbered 5, after V lost 5 bases and J lost 8 bases. This CDR3 contains 14 residues. Germline V gives CDR1 SNHLY, CDR2 FYNNEI.

This clonotype was recorded many times. The chain links TRBV9 to TRBJ2-7; the D is unclear. Trimming cost V 4 bases and J 6 bases, with 17 bases left between them. The CDR3 is made up of 14 amino acids. CDR1 is SGDLS, CDR2 YYNGEE, per germline. CDR3: CASSIDSAGREQYF. Written as DNA, the CDR3 is TGTGCCAGCAGCATAGATTCCGCCGGGCGCGAGCAGTACTTC.

Note on this clonotype: One end of the junction varies from germline; a read error may be responsible. The rearrangement links TRBV6-6 to TRBJ2-5; 9 bases agree with TRBD2. Germline CDR1 and CDR2: MNHNY and SVGAGI (reference sequence). The CDR3 contains 11 residues. CDR3 sequence reads: CASSIGGGALF. DNA of the CDR3: TGTGCCAGCAGTATAGGCGGGGGGGCCCTCTTC.

The chain is built from TRBV10-3 and TRBJ2-7; the match to TRBD2 covers 11 bases. CDR1 and CDR2 (germline): ENHRY, SYGVKD. V was clipped by 5 bases and J by 2 bases; unmatched bases: 11. The CDR3 extends over 17 amino acids. CDR3 amino acids: CAISHHWTSGFTYEQYF. The CDR3 nucleotides read TGTGCCATCAGTCACCACTGGACTAGCGGGTTTACCTACGAGCAGTACTTC.

V usage is TRBV20-1 and J usage is TRBJ2-2; D gene ambiguous. Trimming shortened V by 0 bases and J by 3 bases, and 8 bases separated the two germline ends. Germline CDR1 reads DFQATT; CDR2 reads SNEGSKA (reference sequence). The CDR3 is made up of 14 amino acids. The CDR3 loop reads CSARDPVDTGELFF. The DNA for the CDR3 is TGCAGTGCTAGAGATCCCGTGGACACCGGGGAGCTGTTTTTT.

The sample holds many counts of this clonotype. The gene calls are TRBV5-1 and TRBJ1-5; weak D call: TRBD1 (5 bases). CDR1 SGHRS and CDR2 YFSETQ come from the germline V gene. Deletions cut 1 base from V and 7 bases from J, with 12 bases between. CDR3 length equals 14 residues. For the CDR3, the DNA is TGCGCCAGCAGCTTGACAGGCTCGGGGCAGCCCCAGCATTTT. Translation gives CASSLTGSGQPQHF.

There are a few counts of this clonotype. This chain links TRBV5-1 with TRBJ1-1; D is possibly TRBD1 (6 bases). The CDR3 is 15 residues long. Looked up from germline, CDR1 is SGHRS and CDR2 is YFSETQ. V was shortened by 1 base and J by 1 base, with 11 bases between the two germline ends. CDR3: CASSLLGQSNTEAFF. In nucleotides, the CDR3 is TGCGCCAGCAGCTTGCTCGGACAGTCGAACACTGAAGCTTTCTTT.

The chain has TRBV10-2 and TRBJ2-5, with D perhaps TRBD1 (6 bases). Trimming stripped 2 bases from V and 2 bases from J, with 9 bases between. This CDR3 is 14 amino acids long. Germline V CDR1 and CDR2: WSHSY, SAAADI. Written as DNA, the CDR3 is TGCGCCAGCAGTGAGCCGGACAGTCAAGAGACCCAGTACTTC. Protein product: CASSEPDSQETQYF.

This clonotype was seen at least ten times. The chain recombines TRBV13 with TRBJ1-6; D unresolved. Trimming took 6 bases from V and 3 from J, leaving 12 bases between them. There are 15 residues in the CDR3. Germline V CDR1 and CDR2: PRHDT, FYEKMQ (reference sequence). The CDR3 sequence: CASRASGIYNSPLHF. The CDR3 DNA sequence: TGTGCCAGCAGGGCTAGTGGAATCTATAATTCACCCCTCCACTTT.

V and J are TRBV9 and TRBJ2-5, with TRBD2 as a possible D gene (6 bases). V gave up 5 bases and J gave up 5 bases, with 16 bases separating them. The CDR3 has 14 amino acids. Germline CDR1 SGDLS, CDR2 YYNGEE. Written as DNA, the CDR3 is TGTGCCAGCAGTAGGGCGGGGATGATGGAGACCCAGTACTTC. This codes for CASSRAGMMETQYF.